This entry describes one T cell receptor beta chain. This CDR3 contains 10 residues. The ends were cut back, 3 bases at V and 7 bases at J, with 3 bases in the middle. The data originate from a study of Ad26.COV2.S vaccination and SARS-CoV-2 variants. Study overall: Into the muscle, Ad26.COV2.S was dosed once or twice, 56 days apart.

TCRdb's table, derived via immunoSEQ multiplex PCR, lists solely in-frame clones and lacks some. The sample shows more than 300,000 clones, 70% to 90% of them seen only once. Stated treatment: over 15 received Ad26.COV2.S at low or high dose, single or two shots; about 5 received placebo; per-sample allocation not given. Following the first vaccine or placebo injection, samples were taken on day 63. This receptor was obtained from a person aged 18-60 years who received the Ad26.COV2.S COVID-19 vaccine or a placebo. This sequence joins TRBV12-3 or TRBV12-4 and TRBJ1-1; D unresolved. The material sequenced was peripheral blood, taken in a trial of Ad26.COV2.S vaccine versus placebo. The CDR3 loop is CASSLREAFF. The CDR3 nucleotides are TGTGCCAGCAGTTTGCGTGAAGCTTTCTTT.